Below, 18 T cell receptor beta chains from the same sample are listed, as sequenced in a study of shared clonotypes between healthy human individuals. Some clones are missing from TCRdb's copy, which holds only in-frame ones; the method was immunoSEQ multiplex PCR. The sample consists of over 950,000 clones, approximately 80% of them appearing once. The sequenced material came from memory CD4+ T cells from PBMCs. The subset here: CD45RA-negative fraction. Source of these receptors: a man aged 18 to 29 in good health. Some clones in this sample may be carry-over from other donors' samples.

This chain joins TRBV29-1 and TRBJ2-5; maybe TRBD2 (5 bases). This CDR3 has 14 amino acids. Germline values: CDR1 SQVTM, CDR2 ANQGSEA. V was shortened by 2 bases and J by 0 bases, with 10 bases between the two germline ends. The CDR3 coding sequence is TGCAGCGTTGAACCTGTGACTAACCAAGAGACCCAGTACTTC. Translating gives CSVEPVTNQETQYF.

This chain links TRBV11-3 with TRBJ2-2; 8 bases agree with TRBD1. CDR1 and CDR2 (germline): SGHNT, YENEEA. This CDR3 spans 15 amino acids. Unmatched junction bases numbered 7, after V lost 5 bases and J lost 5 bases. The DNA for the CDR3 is TGTGCCAGCAGCACGGGACAGGACTTAACCGGGGAGCTGTTTTTT. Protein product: CASSTGQDLTGELFF.

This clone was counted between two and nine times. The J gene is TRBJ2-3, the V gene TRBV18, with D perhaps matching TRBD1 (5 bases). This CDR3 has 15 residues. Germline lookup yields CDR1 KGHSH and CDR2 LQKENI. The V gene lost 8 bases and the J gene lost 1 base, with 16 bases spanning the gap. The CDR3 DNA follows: TGTGCCAGCCAAGGGGCACTAATTGGCACAGATACGCAGTATTTT. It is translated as CASQGALIGTDTQYF.

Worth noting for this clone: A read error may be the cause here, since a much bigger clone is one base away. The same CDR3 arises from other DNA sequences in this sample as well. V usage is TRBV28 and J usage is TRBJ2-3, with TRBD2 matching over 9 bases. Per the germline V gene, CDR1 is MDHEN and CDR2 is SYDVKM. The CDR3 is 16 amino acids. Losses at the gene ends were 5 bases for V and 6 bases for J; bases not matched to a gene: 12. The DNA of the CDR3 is TGTGCCAGCAGTACCCCAGCGGGAGGAGCAACGGATACGCAGTATTTT. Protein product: CASSTPAGGATDTQYF. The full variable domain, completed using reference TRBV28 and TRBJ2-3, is DVKVTQSSRYLVKRTGEKVFLECVQDMDHENMFWYRQDPGLGLRLIYFSYDVKMKEKGDIPEGYSVSREKKERFSLILESASTNQTSMYLCASSTPAGGATDTQYFGPGTRLTVL.

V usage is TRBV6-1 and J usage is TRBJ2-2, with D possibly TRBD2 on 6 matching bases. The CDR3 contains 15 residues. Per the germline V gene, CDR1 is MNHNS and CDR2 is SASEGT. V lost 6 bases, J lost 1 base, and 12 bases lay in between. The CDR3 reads CASSRLAMNTGELFF. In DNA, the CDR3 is TGTGCCAGCAGCCGGCTAGCGATGAACACCGGGGAGCTGTTTTTT.

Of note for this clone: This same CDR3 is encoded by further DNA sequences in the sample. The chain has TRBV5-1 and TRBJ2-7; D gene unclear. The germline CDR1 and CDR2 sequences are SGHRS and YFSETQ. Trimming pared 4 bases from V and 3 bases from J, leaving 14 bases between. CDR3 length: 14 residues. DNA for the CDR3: TGCGCCAGCAGCCTGGAAGTCGCTTTCTACGAGCAGTACTTC. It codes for CASSLEVAFYEQYF.

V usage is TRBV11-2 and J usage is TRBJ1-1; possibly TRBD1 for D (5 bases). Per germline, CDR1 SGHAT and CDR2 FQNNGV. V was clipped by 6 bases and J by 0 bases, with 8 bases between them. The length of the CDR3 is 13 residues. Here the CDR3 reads CASRRQLNTEAFF. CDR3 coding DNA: TGTGCCAGCAGAAGACAGCTGAACACTGAAGCTTTCTTT.

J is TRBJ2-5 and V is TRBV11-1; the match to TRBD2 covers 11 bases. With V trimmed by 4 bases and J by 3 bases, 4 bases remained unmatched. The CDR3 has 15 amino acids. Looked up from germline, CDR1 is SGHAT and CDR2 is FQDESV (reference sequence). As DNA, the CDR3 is TGTGCCAGCAGCTCTACGGGACTAGCGGAAGAGACCCAGTACTTC. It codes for CASSSTGLAEETQYF.

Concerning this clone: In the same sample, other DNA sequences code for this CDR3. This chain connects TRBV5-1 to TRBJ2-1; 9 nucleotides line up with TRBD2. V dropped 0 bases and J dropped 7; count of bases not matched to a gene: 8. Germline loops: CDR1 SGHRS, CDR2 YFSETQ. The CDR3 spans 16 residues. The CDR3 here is CASSLGAAGGRNEQFF. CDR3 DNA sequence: TGCGCCAGCAGCTTGGGTGCAGCGGGAGGAAGGAATGAGCAGTTCTTC.

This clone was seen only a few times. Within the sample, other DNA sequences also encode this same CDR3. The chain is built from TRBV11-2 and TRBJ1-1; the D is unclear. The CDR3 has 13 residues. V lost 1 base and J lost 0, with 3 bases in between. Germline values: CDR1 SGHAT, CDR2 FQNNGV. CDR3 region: CASSLGLNTEAFF. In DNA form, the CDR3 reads TGTGCCAGCAGCTTAGGACTGAACACTGAAGCTTTCTTT. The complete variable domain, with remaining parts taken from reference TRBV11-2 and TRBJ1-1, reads EAGVAQSPRYKIIEKRQSVAFWCNPISGHATLYWYQQILGQGPKLLIQFQNNGVVDDSQLPKDRFSAERLKGVDSTLKIQPAKLEDSAVYLCASSLGLNTEAFFGQGTRLTVV.

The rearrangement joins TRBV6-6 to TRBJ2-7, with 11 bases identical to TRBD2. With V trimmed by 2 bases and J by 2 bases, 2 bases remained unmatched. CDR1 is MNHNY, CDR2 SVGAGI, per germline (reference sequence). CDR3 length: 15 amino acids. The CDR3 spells CASSYQLAGAYEQYF. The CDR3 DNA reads TGTGCCAGCAGTTACCAACTAGCGGGAGCCTACGAGCAGTACTTC.

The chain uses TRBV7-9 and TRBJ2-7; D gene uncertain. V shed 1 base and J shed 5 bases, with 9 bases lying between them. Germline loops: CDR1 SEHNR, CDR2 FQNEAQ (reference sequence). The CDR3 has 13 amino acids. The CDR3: CASSLGSQDEQYF. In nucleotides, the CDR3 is TGTGCCAGCAGCTTAGGCAGTCAGGACGAGCAGTACTTC.

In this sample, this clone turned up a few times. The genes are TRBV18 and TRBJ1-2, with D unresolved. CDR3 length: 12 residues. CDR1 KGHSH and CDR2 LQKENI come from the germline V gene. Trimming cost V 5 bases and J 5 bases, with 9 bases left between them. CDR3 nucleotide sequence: TGTGCCAGCTCAGGGCGGGGATATGGCTACACCTTC. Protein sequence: CASSGRGYGYTF.

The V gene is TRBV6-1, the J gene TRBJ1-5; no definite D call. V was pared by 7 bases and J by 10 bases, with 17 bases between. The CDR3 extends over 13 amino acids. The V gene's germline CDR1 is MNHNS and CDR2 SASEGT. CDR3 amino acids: CASTLGRVLPQHF. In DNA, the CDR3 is TGTGCCAGCACCCTGGGTCGGGTCTTACCCCAGCATTTT.

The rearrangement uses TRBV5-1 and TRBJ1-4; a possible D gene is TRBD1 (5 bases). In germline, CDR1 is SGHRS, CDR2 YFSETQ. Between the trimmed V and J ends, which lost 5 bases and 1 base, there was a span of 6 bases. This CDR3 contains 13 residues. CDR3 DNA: TGCGCCAGCAGAGGGGAAACTAATGAAAAACTGTTTTTT. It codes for CASRGETNEKLFF.

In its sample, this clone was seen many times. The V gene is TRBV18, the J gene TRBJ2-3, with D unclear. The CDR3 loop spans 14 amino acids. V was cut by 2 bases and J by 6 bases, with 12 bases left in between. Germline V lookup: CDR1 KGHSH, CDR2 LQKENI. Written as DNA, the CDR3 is TGTGCCAGCTCACCAAACGCTCTAGGCGATACGCAGTATTTT. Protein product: CASSPNALGDTQYF. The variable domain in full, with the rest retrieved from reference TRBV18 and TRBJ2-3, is NAGVMQNPRHLVRRRGQEARLRCSPMKGHSHVYWYRQLPEEGLKFMVYLQKENIIDESGMPKERFSAEFPKEGPSILRIQQVVRGDSAAYFCASSPNALGDTQYFGPGTRLTVL.

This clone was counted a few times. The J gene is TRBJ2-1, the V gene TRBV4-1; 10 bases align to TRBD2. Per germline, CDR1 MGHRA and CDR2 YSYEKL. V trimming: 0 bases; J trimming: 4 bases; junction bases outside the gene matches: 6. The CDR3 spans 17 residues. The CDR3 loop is CASSQDPAGGPYNEQFF. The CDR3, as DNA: TGCGCCAGCAGCCAAGATCCAGCGGGAGGGCCATACAATGAGCAGTTCTTC.

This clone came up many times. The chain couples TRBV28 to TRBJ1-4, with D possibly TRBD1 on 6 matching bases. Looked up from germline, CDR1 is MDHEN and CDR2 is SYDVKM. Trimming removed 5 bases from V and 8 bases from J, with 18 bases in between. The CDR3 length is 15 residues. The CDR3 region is CASSRYREGEEKLFF. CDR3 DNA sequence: TGTGCCAGCAGTCGCTACAGGGAGGGGGAGGAAAAACTGTTTTTT.